The 19 T cell receptor beta chains below come from one sample, sequenced in a study of cytomegalovirus exposure and HLA in healthy donors. The PCR contained 60 Vbeta and 13 Jbeta primers. Generated by immunoSEQ multiplex PCR, the TCRdb table keeps only in-frame clones and is missing some. In the table there are some 120,000 clones, around 60% of which are singletons. Sequencing was performed on PBMCs. The receptors were gathered from a woman aged 40 to 55 in good health and CMV-seropositive.

This sequence joins TRBV7-9 and TRBJ1-1; D unresolved. V was clipped by 5 bases and J by 1 base, with 11 bases between them. Looked up from germline, CDR1 is SEHNR and CDR2 is FQNEAQ (reference sequence). CDR3 length equals 14 residues. The CDR3: CASSLSPGNTEAFF. In nucleotides, the CDR3 is TGTGCCAGCAGCCTATCACCAGGGAACACTGAAGCTTTCTTT.

This clone was counted between two and nine times. This rearrangement joins TRBV4-1 to TRBJ1-2; TRBD1 agrees at 10 bases. V lost 0 bases and J lost 11; bases outside the gene matches: 3. The CDR3 has 13 residues. CDR1 MGHRA and CDR2 YSYEKL come from the germline V gene. The CDR3 region is CASSQDWGQGYTF. The CDR3 DNA reads TGCGCCAGCAGCCAAGATTGGGGACAGGGGTACACCTTC.

The chain is built from TRBV5-8 and TRBJ1-5, with 9 bases aligning to TRBD1. There are 17 residues in the CDR3. V trimming: 0 bases; J trimming: 5 bases; junction bases outside the gene matches: 9. CDR1 SGHTS and CDR2 YDEGEE come from the germline V gene. CDR3 nucleotide sequence: TGTGCCAGCAGCTTGGACCCGACAGGGGGTTGGGATCAGCCCCAGCATTTT. This encodes CASSLDPTGGWDQPQHF.

The V call is TRBV25-1, the J call TRBJ2-7, with TRBD2 identical over 7 bases. The CDR3 length is 17 residues. The germline gives CDR1 MGHDK, CDR2 SYGVNS. V shed 4 bases, J shed 0 bases, and the junction held 12 bases outside the gene matches. The CDR3 here is CASSGGAVGGSSYEQYF. The CDR3 region has the DNA TGTGCCAGCAGTGGAGGCGCCGTCGGGGGGAGCTCCTACGAGCAGTACTTC.

As to this clone: One junction end disagrees with the germline gene, perhaps due to a read error. The chain uses TRBV7-9 and TRBJ2-2; 9 positions agree with TRBD2. Germline CDR1 and CDR2: SEHNR and FQNEAQ (reference sequence). The CDR3 is made up of 15 amino acids. The CDR3: CSSSLMSGGTGELFF. CDR3 DNA: TGTTCCAGCAGCTTAATGAGCGGGGGGACCGGGGAGCTGTTTTTT.

The chain is built from TRBV6-5 and TRBJ2-5, with 7 bases aligning to TRBD2. Trimming removed 4 bases from V and 4 bases from J; junction bases left unmatched: 3. CDR1 is MNHEY and CDR2 is SVGAGI in the germline V gene. The CDR3 runs 13 residues. The CDR3 bases are TGTGCCAGCAGTTTCCGGGAGGTAGAGACCCAGTACTTC. Amino acids: CASSFREVETQYF.

This chain uses TRBV5-1 with TRBJ2-3; 7 bases line up with TRBD1. The germline V gene encodes CDR1 SGHRS and CDR2 YFSETQ. V dropped 7 bases and J dropped 1; count of bases not matched to a gene: 9. The CDR3 sequence is 15 residues long. The CDR3 coding sequence is TGCGCCAGCGCAACGGAACAGGGGCGCACAGATACGCAGTATTTT. Encoded protein: CASATEQGRTDTQYF.

This clone was counted only a few times. The chain joins TRBV7-2 to TRBJ2-5, with 8 bases matching TRBD1. V lost 6 bases, J lost 1 base, and 10 bases stayed unmatched. The CDR3 contains 16 residues. Per germline, CDR1 SGHTA and CDR2 FQGNSA. The CDR3 is CASRMGEGQGQETQYF. The CDR3 DNA follows: TGTGCCAGCAGGATGGGCGAAGGACAGGGCCAAGAGACCCAGTACTTC.

This chain joins TRBV29-1 and TRBJ2-7; 7 nucleotides align to TRBD1. After removal of 1 base from V and 4 bases from J, the junction contained 4 bases not matched to a gene. This CDR3 is built from 13 residues. Germline lookup yields CDR1 SQVTM and CDR2 ANQGSEA. The CDR3 sequence is CSVEARQGYEQYF. DNA of the CDR3: TGCAGCGTTGAAGCGAGACAGGGTTACGAGCAGTACTTC.

This clone was seen only a few times. The chain recombines TRBV27 with TRBJ2-5; D ambiguous. The CDR3 has 15 amino acids. Per germline, CDR1 MNHEY and CDR2 SMNVEV (reference sequence). The germline V and J ends were trimmed by 6 bases and 2 bases, with 16 bases remaining between them. CDR3 in amino acids: CASRPLETVQETQYF. The CDR3 nucleotides read TGTGCCAGCAGGCCCCTAGAGACGGTGCAAGAGACCCAGTACTTC.

V is TRBV18 and J is TRBJ1-4; D not certain. This CDR3 comprises 17 residues. Germline V lookup: CDR1 KGHSH, CDR2 LQKENI. The V end was cut by 2 bases, the J end by 5 bases, with 18 bases between. CDR3 in DNA: TGTGCCAGCTCACCAGATGCGTCCGCACAGCTGAATGAAAAACTGTTTTTT. As protein: CASSPDASAQLNEKLFF.

This clone was recorded a few times. The chain carries TRBV29-1 and TRBJ1-1; D gene unclear. Germline V gene data show CDR1 as SQVTM and CDR2 as ANQGSEA. The CDR3 spans 11 residues. Trimming stripped 7 bases from V and 0 bases from J, with 6 bases between. This CDR3 reads CSASVNTEAFF. The CDR3 region has the DNA TGCAGCGCGTCAGTGAACACTGAAGCTTTCTTT.

The chain carries TRBV6-5 and TRBJ2-1; 9 bases map to TRBD2. CDR1 MNHEY and CDR2 SVGAGI come from the germline V gene. With V trimmed by 7 bases and J by 9 bases, 10 bases remained unmatched. The length of the CDR3 is 14 residues. CDR3 nucleotides: TGTGCCAGCAAGATAGCGGGAGCAGATTCTGAGCAGTTCTTC. Translated: CASKIAGADSEQFF.

This rearrangement joins TRBV7-6 to TRBJ2-1, with D possibly matching TRBD2 (5 bases). The CDR3 contains 15 residues. Trimming removed 2 bases at V and 2 bases at J, with 10 bases between. Germline V gene data show CDR1 as SGHVS and CDR2 as FNYEAQ. As DNA, the CDR3 is TGTGCCAGCAGCTTATGGGAGAGGGCCTACAATGAGCAGTTCTTC. It encodes CASSLWERAYNEQFF.

The count of this clone is one. The gene calls are TRBV27 and TRBJ2-5; a weak D match, TRBD2 (5 bases). Near its end, the DNA agrees better with TRBJ2-7, so the J call may be wrong. The CDR3 extends over 16 amino acids. The V gene's germline CDR1 is MNHEY and CDR2 SMNVEV (reference sequence). The CDR3 loop is CASRALGSGLSYEQYF. As DNA, the CDR3 is TGTGCCAGCAGAGCCTTAGGGAGCGGCCTCTCCTACGAGCAGTACTTC.

The rearrangement links TRBV5-1 to TRBJ2-2, with 8 positions matching TRBD2. The CDR3 loop spans 16 amino acids. The germline gives CDR1 SGHRS, CDR2 YFSETQ. V dropped 0 bases and J dropped 0; count of bases not matched to a gene: 1. The CDR3 reads CASSLAGGSNTGELFF. CDR3 DNA: TGCGCCAGCAGCTTGGCGGGGGGGTCGAACACCGGGGAGCTGTTTTTT.

The genes are TRBV7-8 and TRBJ1-5; D possibly corresponds to TRBD1 (6 bases). CDR1 is SGHVS, CDR2 FQNEAQ, per germline. V was trimmed by 2 bases and J by 4 bases, leaving 12 bases between them. This CDR3 has 15 amino acids. Here the CDR3 DNA reads TGTGCCAGCAGCTTATACAGGGCCAAGAATCAGCCCCAGCATTTT. It translates to CASSLYRAKNQPQHF.

The chain couples TRBV19 to TRBJ2-1; D possibly corresponds to TRBD2 (6 bases). Trimming pared 8 bases from V and 0 bases from J, leaving 17 bases between. This CDR3 has 16 residues. The V gene's germline CDR1 is LNHDA and CDR2 SQIVND (reference sequence). The CDR3 nucleotides read TGTGCCAGTGGCCGGGCTAGCGAGGGCTCCTACAATGAGCAGTTCTTC. Amino acid sequence: CASGRASEGSYNEQFF.

The genes are TRBV6-5 and TRBJ2-5, with TRBD2 identical over 10 bases. Per germline, CDR1 MNHEY and CDR2 SVGAGI. The CDR3 has 15 residues. Germline trimming cut 2 bases from V and 3 bases from J; bases unmatched to any gene: 3. The CDR3 DNA reads as TGTGCCAGCAGTTACGGACTAGCGGAAAAAGAGACCCAGTACTTC. It translates to CASSYGLAEKETQYF.